This TCR beta chain stems from a study of OX40 agonist ivuxolimab in advanced cancers. Study context: Every 2 weeks, patients received ivuxolimab intravenously, dosed at 0.01 to 10 mg/kg.

This table comes from immunoSEQ multiplex PCR, and its TCRdb copy is limited to in-frame clones, with some not included. The top ten hold approximately 6% of the sample, which has approximately 60,000 clones, 77% seen once. The receptor's source is an adult with an advanced solid tumor such as melanoma, head and neck, liver or kidney cancer. Source: CD4+ or CD8+ T cells sorted from blood, taken in a trial of the OX40 agonist ivuxolimab.

CDR3 in amino acids: CAWTGGYSYEQYF. The CDR3 DNA reads TGTGCCTGGACAGGGGGCTATTCCTACGAGCAGTACTTC. This rearrangement joins TRBV30 to TRBJ2-7, with 8 bases fitting TRBD1. The CDR3 totals 13 residues. Losses at the gene ends were 4 bases for V and 1 base for J; bases not matched to a gene: 3. The germline CDR1 and CDR2 sequences are GTSNPN and SVGIG (reference sequence).